What follows is one T cell receptor beta chain and its context. The data are from a study of blood T cell repertoires in COVID-19. As for the study in general: Samples of COVID-19 (acute and convalescent) were obtained from the United States, Italy and Spain.

The protocol was immunoSEQ multiplex PCR, while the TCRdb copy is restricted to in-frame clones and leaves out a portion. In the table there are roughly 300,000 clones, 90% of which are singletons. In germline, CDR1 is SQVTM, CDR2 ANQGSEA. V lost 7 bases to trimming and J lost 3 bases, with 13 bases between them. The CDR3 loop spans 13 amino acids. The rearrangement uses TRBV29-1 and TRBJ2-1, with D possibly matching TRBD2 (6 bases). Sequencing was carried out using peripheral blood. This TCR was recovered from a young woman with COVID-19, enrolled during active disease. The CDR3 DNA reads TGCAGCGGGGTAGCGGCCTACTACAATGAGCAGTTCTTC. Translating gives CSGVAAYYNEQFF.